This passage covers 19 T cell receptor beta chains from one sample sequenced in a study of identical twins. One entry per CDR3 protein results from TCRdb running MiXCR on the 5' RACE reads. The table has 450,000 to 500,000 distinct CDR3 sequences, around an eighth seen once. The same data also went into a second study, on yellow fever vaccine responses in identical twins.

The sequenced material came from CD4+ T cells sorted from blood. These receptors all stem from a young woman in good health.

Comments on this clonotype: Mismatch with germline at one junction end may stem from a read error. V gene TRBV28 combines with J gene TRBJ2-3; 8 positions agree with TRBD2. CDR1 and CDR2 from the germline V gene are MDHEN and SYDVKM. The CDR3 runs to 14 residues. Here the CDR3 DNA reads TGTGCCAGCAGTCAGAGGACTAGCACCGATACGCAGTATTTT. As protein: CASSQRTSTDTQYF.

Notes on this clonotype: A read error may explain this, as a much larger clone is one base away. The genes are TRBV29-1 and TRBJ2-7; tentative D call: TRBD1 (5 bases). With 4 bases removed from V and 7 bases from J, the gap between germline ends came to 17 bases. CDR1 is SQVTM and CDR2 is ANQGSEA in the germline V gene. The CDR3 is 13 amino acids. The CDR3 DNA follows: TGCAGCGTTGGCCTGGTAGCAGGGTGGGAGCAGTACTTC. Amino acid sequence: CSVGLVAGWEQYF.

The rearrangement uses TRBV19 and TRBJ2-2, with 13 bases aligning to TRBD2. Trimming removed 3 bases from V and 2 bases from J; junction bases left unmatched: 9. The CDR3 totals 19 residues. Germline V gene data show CDR1 as LNHDA and CDR2 as SQIVND (reference sequence). CDR3 protein: CASSIRTSGRGINTGELFF. DNA of the CDR3: TGTGCCAGTAGTATTCGAACTAGCGGGAGGGGGATTAACACCGGGGAGCTGTTTTTT. The full variable domain, completed using reference TRBV19 and TRBJ2-2, is DGGITQSPKYLFRKEGQNVTLSCEQNLNHDAMYWYRQDPGQGLRLIYYSQIVNDFQKGDIAEGYSVSREKKESFPLTVTSAQKNPTAFYLCASSIRTSGRGINTGELFFGEGSRLTVL.

The chain uses TRBV5-1 and TRBJ2-3; 9 bases fit TRBD2. The CDR3 is 17 residues long. CDR1 and CDR2 (germline): SGHRS, YFSETQ. V gave up 0 bases and J gave up 4 bases; unmatched junction bases: 9. The CDR3: CASSLATGGGAADTQYF. DNA for the CDR3: TGCGCCAGCAGCTTGGCCACTGGCGGGGGGGCAGCAGATACGCAGTATTTT. Full variable domain (outside the CDR3, taken from reference TRBV5-1 and TRBJ2-3): KAGVTQTPRYLIKTRGQQVTLSCSPISGHRSVSWYQQTPGQGLQFLFEYFSETQRNKGNFPGRFSGRQFSNSRSEMNVSTLELGDSALYLCASSLATGGGAADTQYFGPGTRLTVL.

This clonotype appeared a few times. The chain carries TRBV20-1 and TRBJ2-7, with D possibly matching TRBD2 (6 bases). The CDR3 has 14 residues. Trimming removed 5 bases at V and 2 bases at J, with 16 bases between. Germline assignment: CDR1 DFQATT and CDR2 SNEGSKA (reference sequence). The CDR3: CSAAGGDWTYEQYF. The CDR3 DNA is TGCAGTGCTGCAGGCGGGGACTGGACCTACGAGCAGTACTTC.

This clonotype came up many times. CDR3 amino acids: CSVLQGQETQYF. The CDR3 region has the DNA TGCAGCGTTTTACAGGGGCAGGAGACCCAGTACTTC. The V and J genes are TRBV29-1 and TRBJ2-5, with 7 bases aligning to TRBD1. V dropped 5 bases and J dropped 5; count of bases not matched to a gene: 5. This CDR3 has 12 residues. Germline CDR1 and CDR2: SQVTM and ANQGSEA.

This clonotype came up many times. The chain combines TRBV29-1 with TRBJ2-1; 10 bases fit TRBD1. CDR1 is SQVTM and CDR2 is ANQGSEA in the germline V gene. CDR3 size: 15 residues. With 5 bases clipped from V and 6 bases from J, the junction kept 10 bases outside the gene matches. The CDR3 loop reads CSVPKGGTGANEQFF. As DNA, the CDR3 is TGCAGCGTTCCAAAGGGGGGGACAGGGGCCAATGAGCAGTTCTTC.

There are a few counts of this clonotype. V usage is TRBV20-1 and J usage is TRBJ1-6; 8 bases line up with TRBD1. Trimming removed 4 bases from V and 9 bases from J; junction bases left unmatched: 2. The CDR3 loop spans 12 amino acids. Germline V gene data show CDR1 as DFQATT and CDR2 as SNEGSKA (reference sequence). In DNA, the CDR3 is TGCAGTGCTATTACAGGGGGTTCACCCCTCCACTTT. It specifies CSAITGGSPLHF.

There are a few counts of this clonotype. The chain links TRBV7-2 to TRBJ1-4; 7 nucleotides agree with TRBD1. Losses at the gene ends were 3 bases for V and 8 bases for J; bases not matched to a gene: 9. CDR3 size: 15 residues. Germline CDR1 reads SGHTA; CDR2 reads FQGNSA. Here the CDR3 DNA reads TGTGCCAGCAGCTTTGACAGGGTCTTGGGGGAAAAACTGTTTTTT. Translated, it gives CASSFDRVLGEKLFF.

This clonotype came up a few times. The chain employs TRBV10-3 and TRBJ2-7; D gene unclear. The V end lost 4 bases, the J end lost 6 bases, and 19 bases lay between the germline ends. There are 15 residues in the CDR3. The V gene's germline CDR1 is ENHRY and CDR2 SYGVKD. The CDR3 sequence: CAISGLGRGVREQYF. CDR3 nucleotides: TGTGCCATCAGTGGCCTCGGCAGAGGCGTCCGCGAGCAGTACTTC.

The chain combines TRBV28 with TRBJ1-2, with TRBD1 identical over 9 bases. CDR3 length: 15 residues. V lost 5 bases and J lost 5; bases outside the gene matches: 9. Germline V lookup: CDR1 MDHEN, CDR2 SYDVKM. The CDR3 nucleotides read TGTGCCAGCAGTCCACCGGGACAGGGAGGTTATGGCTACACCTTC. This encodes CASSPPGQGGYGYTF.

Ten or more counts support this clonotype. J is TRBJ2-7 and V is TRBV29-1; tentative D call: TRBD1 (6 bases). Per the germline V gene, CDR1 is SQVTM and CDR2 is ANQGSEA. CDR3 length: 14 amino acids. The V and J ends lost 6 bases and 4 bases respectively, with 19 bases between them. Written as DNA, the CDR3 is TGCAGCGTGGGGACAATCGGGTTGGGGTACGAGCAGTACTTC. Protein sequence: CSVGTIGLGYEQYF.

The rearrangement links TRBV6-8 to TRBJ2-4; D uncertain. Trimming removed 0 bases from V and 0 bases from J, with 6 bases in between. CDR1 and CDR2 from the germline V gene are MNHGY and SAAAGT. This CDR3 comprises 15 residues. The CDR3 DNA follows: TGTGCCAGCAGTTACTCCCGGATAGCCAAAAACATTCAGTACTTC. Amino acid sequence: CASSYSRIAKNIQYF.

The chain is built from TRBV20-1 and TRBJ2-5, with D maybe TRBD2 (5 bases). Germline CDR1 and CDR2: DFQATT and SNEGSKA (reference sequence). The CDR3 loop spans 13 amino acids. V was trimmed by 3 bases and J by 3 bases, leaving 11 bases between them. Here the CDR3 DNA reads TGCAGTGCTAGGGTACCGGAGGAAGAGACCCAGTACTTC. Encoded protein: CSARVPEEETQYF.

The gene calls are TRBV5-5 and TRBJ1-6; possible D gene TRBD1, 6 bases. Trimming took off 0 bases at V and 7 bases at J, with 14 bases between the two ends. The CDR3 loop spans 16 amino acids. Germline V lookup: CDR1 SGHKS, CDR2 YYEKEE (reference sequence). The CDR3 sequence is CASSLGIDRPNSPLHF. The CDR3 DNA reads TGTGCCAGCAGCTTGGGAATTGACAGGCCCAATTCACCCCTCCACTTT.

In its sample, this clonotype was seen a few times. The chain links TRBV12-3 or TRBV12-4 to TRBJ2-2, with TRBD2 identical over 9 bases. CDR3 length: 17 amino acids. Trimming took 3 bases from V and 5 from J; bases not matched to a gene: 10. The CDR3 here is CASSFSLREGETGELFF. Written as DNA, the CDR3 is TGTGCCAGCAGTTTTAGTCTGCGGGAGGGCGAGACCGGGGAGCTGTTTTTT.

The sample holds many counts of this clonotype. J is TRBJ1-2 and V is TRBV6-1; the match to TRBD1 covers 9 bases. V lost 7 bases to trimming and J lost 8 bases; unmatched junction nucleotides: 8. This CDR3 spans 13 amino acids. Looked up from germline, CDR1 is MNHNS and CDR2 is SASEGT. CDR3 sequence reads: CASTKGQGRGYTF. The CDR3 region has the DNA TGTGCCAGCACCAAGGGACAGGGTCGGGGCTACACCTTC.

Regarding this clonotype: Sequence at one end of the junction differs from germline and may be a read error. V gene TRBV28 combines with J gene TRBJ1-2; D not certain. This CDR3 contains 12 residues. In germline, CDR1 is MDHEN, CDR2 SYDVKM. The CDR3 nucleotides are TGTGCCAGCAATACCCCGACGGGTGGCTGCACCTTC. Its protein product is CASNTPTGGCTF.

This clonotype was seen only a few times. The rearrangement uses TRBV15 and TRBJ1-5; the D is unclear. V was clipped by 4 bases and J by 7 bases, with 17 bases between them. The CDR3 contains 15 residues. CDR1 is LNHNV, CDR2 YYDKDF, per germline (reference sequence). This CDR3 is CATSNGLNGGQPQHF. CDR3 DNA: TGTGCCACCAGCAATGGACTGAACGGTGGCCAGCCCCAGCATTTT.